This TCR beta chain derives from a study of beta chain features in type 1 diabetes. Study-wide results and caveats: The question left open here concerned HLA type influencing TCRB rearrangement.

Of the isolated RNA, all was reverse transcribed, and so the sequenced material was expressed TCRB transcripts. Naive, central memory and regulatory T cell samples came to a mean of approximately 3.3 million reads. Assay used: immunoSEQ multiplex PCR; TCRdb lists only in-frame clones, some missing. In the table there are about 320,000 clones, 13% to 15% of which are singletons. This clone appeared a few times. Its antigen is unidentified. The CDR3 loop spans 13 amino acids. The V and J ends lost 0 bases and 7 bases respectively, with 7 bases between them. The germline V gene has CDR1 SGDLS and CDR2 YYNGEE. The authors obtained over 95% purity in all sorted populations.

This clonotype was sampled from a man aged 25-45 years in good health. Sequencing used central memory CD4+ T cells from blood. This chain links TRBV9 with TRBJ2-2; the D is unclear. The CDR3 region is CASSVVPGGELFF. The CDR3 DNA reads as TGTGCCAGCAGCGTAGTTCCCGGCGGGGAGCTGTTTTTT.